The rows below give T cell receptor beta chains drawn from one sample of a study of pediatric ulcerative colitis. Only in-frame clones appear in the TCRdb table, and some are missing; sequencing was by immunoSEQ multiplex PCR. The sample consists of about 36,000 clones, over 65% of them appearing once. The sample taken for sequencing was blood. The origin of the receptors is a girl aged 5 to 17 with moderate ulcerative colitis. CDR3s include the opening cysteine and the closing phenylalanine or tryptophan. The order of the fields is J gene, clone size, D gene, V gene, CDR3 protein, CDR3 DNA. A D gene is named only where the DNA matches it firmly. Size is omitted from some rows. Given values are once, few, many or a class for expanded clones.

TRBJ2-1 | NA | NA | TRBV19 | CASSKWESSYNEQFF | TGTGCCAGTAGTAAATGGGAAAGCTCCTACAATGAGCAGTTCTTC
TRBJ2-7 | NA | TRBD1 | TRBV5-1 | CASRPGQGDGEQYF | TGCGCCAGCAGACCGGGACAGGGGGACGGTGAGCAGTACTTC
TRBJ1-4 | NA | NA | TRBV5-4 | CASSRGGTGANEKLFF | TGTGCCAGCAGCAGGGGAGGTACAGGAGCAAATGAAAAACTGTTTTTT
TRBJ1-1 | NA | NA | TRBV10-3 | CAISESSRPGTEAFF | TGTGCCATCAGTGAGTCGTCTAGACCTGGGACTGAAGCTTTCTTT
TRBJ2-3 | NA | TRBD2 | TRBV5-6 | CASSLPTSGRITRTDTQYF | TGTGCCAGCAGCTTGCCAACTAGCGGGAGGATTACCCGCACAGATACGCAGTATTTT
TRBJ2-7 | NA | NA | TRBV6-1 | CASSGEGGGQQYF | TGTGCCAGCAGTGGGGAGGGAGGGGGGCAGCAGTACTTC
TRBJ2-7 | NA | TRBD1 | TRBV5-1 | CASSLEDRGFYEQYF | TGCGCCAGCAGCCTCGAAGACAGGGGATTCTACGAGCAGTACTTC
TRBJ1-1 | few | NA | TRBV25-1 | CASGTSRNTEAFF | TGTGCCAGCGGGACATCTAGGAACACTGAAGCTTTCTTT
TRBJ2-3 | NA | TRBD2 | TRBV6-5 | CASSTSVSTDTQYF | TGTGCCAGCAGTACTAGCGTGAGCACAGATACGCAGTATTTT
TRBJ1-3 | NA | NA | TRBV5-4 | CASSLDRLGNTIYF | TGTGCCAGCAGCTTGGATAGGCTGGGAAACACCATATATTTT
TRBJ1-3 | NA | TRBD1 | TRBV29-1 | CSVAGGNSGNTIYF | TGCAGCGTGGCAGGGGGGAACTCTGGAAACACCATATATTTT
TRBJ2-1 | NA | NA | TRBV6-1 | CACGLWNEQFF | TGTGCCTGCGGTCTCTGGAATGAGCAGTTCTTC
TRBJ2-2 | NA | NA | TRBV28 | CASSLSTGELFF | TGTGCCAGCAGTCTCAGTACCGGGGAGCTGTTTTTT
TRBJ2-1 | NA | NA | TRBV18 | CASSPFLGARDSDEQFF | TGTGCCAGCTCACCTTTCCTAGGTGCCCGCGACAGCGATGAGCAGTTCTTC
TRBJ2-7 | NA | NA | TRBV6-5 | CASSYAGSGYEQYF | TGTGCCAGCAGTTACGCCGGGAGTGGATACGAGCAGTACTTC
TRBJ2-3 | NA | NA | TRBV2 | CASSVDADTQYF | TGTGCCAGCAGTGTTGATGCAGATACGCAGTATTTT
TRBJ2-6 | few | NA | TRBV15 | CATSGFAGSGANVLTF | TGTGCCACCAGCGGGTTCGCAGGGTCTGGGGCCAACGTCCTGACTTTC
TRBJ2-7 | NA | NA | TRBV5-4 | CASSSWGGYEQYF | TGTGCCAGCAGCTCGTGGGGAGGCTACGAGCAGTACTTC
TRBJ1-2 | few | NA | TRBV29-1 | CSVERSGYGYTF | TGCAGCGTTGAACGGAGCGGGTATGGCTACACCTTC
TRBJ1-2 | NA | NA | TRBV29-1 | CSVDRTDYGYTF | TGCAGCGTTGATCGGACGGACTATGGCTACACCTTC
TRBJ2-1 | NA | TRBD2 | TRBV30 | CAWNRGGSDEQFF | TGTGCCTGGAACCGGGGGGGCTCGGATGAGCAGTTCTTC
TRBJ2-1 | NA | TRBD2 | TRBV10-3 | CATGGLAGGYEQFF | TGTGCCACCGGGGGGCTAGCGGGAGGGTATGAGCAGTTCTTC
TRBJ1-2 | NA | NA | TRBV19 | CASSPTGVEGYTF | TGTGCCAGTAGCCCCACGGGCGTAGAGGGCTACACCTTC
TRBJ2-7 | NA | NA | TRBV2 | CASSTNFRAEIQSSYEQYF | TGTGCCAGCAGTACCAATTTCCGGGCCGAAATCCAGAGCTCCTACGAGCAGTACTTC
TRBJ2-7 | NA | NA | TRBV7-8 | CASTTGGGRNSYEQYF | TGTGCCAGCACCACGGGGGGCGGGCGGAACTCCTACGAGCAGTACTTC
TRBJ2-7 | few | TRBD2 | TRBV28 | CASSGTETSGRVNPYEQYF | TGTGCCAGCAGTGGAACGGAGACTAGCGGGAGGGTTAACCCCTACGAGCAGTACTTC